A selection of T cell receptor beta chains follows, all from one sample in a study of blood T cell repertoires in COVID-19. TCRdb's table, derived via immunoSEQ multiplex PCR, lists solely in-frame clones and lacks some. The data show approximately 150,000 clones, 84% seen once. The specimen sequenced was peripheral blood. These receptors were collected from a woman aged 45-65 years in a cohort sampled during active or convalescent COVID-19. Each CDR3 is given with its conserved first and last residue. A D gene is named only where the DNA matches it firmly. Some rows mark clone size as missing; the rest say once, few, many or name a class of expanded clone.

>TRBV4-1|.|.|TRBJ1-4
TGCGCCAGCAGCGAAGAGAGGGCAGGGGTGGGAAAACTGTTTTTT
CASSEERAGVGKLFF
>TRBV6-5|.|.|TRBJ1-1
TGTGCCAGCAGTTACGTCGGAGGGAGGTACACTGAAGCTTTCTTT
CASSYVGGRYTEAFF
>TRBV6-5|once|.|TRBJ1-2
TGTGCCAGCAGTTACTCGGTACAACATGGCTATGGCTACACCTTC
CASSYSVQHGYGYTF
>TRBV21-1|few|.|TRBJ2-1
TGTGCCAGCAGCAAAGCCCCGGGACAGGGGGCACGGGATGAGCAGTTCTTC
CASSKAPGQGARDEQFF
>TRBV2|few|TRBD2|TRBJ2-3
TGTGCCAGCGGTTCTAGCGGGCTGAGCACAGATACGCAGTATTTT
CASGSSGLSTDTQYF
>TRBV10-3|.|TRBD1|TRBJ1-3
TGTGCCATCAGAAAATCGGGACAGACCGGGGGAAACACCATATATTTT
CAIRKSGQTGGNTIYF
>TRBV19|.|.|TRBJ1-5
TGTGCCAGTAGTATAGCTGTCTATAGCAATCAGCCCCAGCATTTT
CASSIAVYSNQPQHF
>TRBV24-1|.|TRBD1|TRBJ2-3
TGTGCCACCAGTCGGCAGGGGGTGTCAGATACGCAGTATTTT
CATSRQGVSDTQYF
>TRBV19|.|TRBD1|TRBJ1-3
TGTGCCAGTACGACAGGGGGATCCGGAAACACCATATATTTT
CASTTGGSGNTIYF
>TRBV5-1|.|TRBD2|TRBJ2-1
TGCGCCAGCAGCGCCGTGGGTCTAGCGGGGGTGAATGAGCAGTTCTTC
CASSAVGLAGVNEQFF
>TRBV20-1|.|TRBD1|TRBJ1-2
TGCAGTGCAAAAGACAGGGTGTATTACACCTTC
CSAKDRVYYTF
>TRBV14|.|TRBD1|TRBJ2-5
TGTGCCAGCAGCCGTACAGGGGGCGCGAGGTGGGAGACCCAGTACTTC
CASSRTGGARWETQYF
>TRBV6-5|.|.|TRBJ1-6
TGTGCCAGCAGACCCAGGGGTACTCAGTCACCCCTCCACTTT
CASRPRGTQSPLHF
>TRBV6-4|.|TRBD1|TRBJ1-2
TGTGCCAGCAGTGATTGGTTCGGTTCCCCGGGACAGGGGTTGCGTGGCTACACCTTC
CASSDWFGSPGQGLRGYTF
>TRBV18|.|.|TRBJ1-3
TGTGCCGTCACAGGGAACGTGGTCGGGAACACCATATATTTT
CAVTGNVVGNTIYF
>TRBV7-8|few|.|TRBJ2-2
TGTGCCAGCAGCTTACAGCCGGGGAGCACCGGGGAGCTGTTTTTT
CASSLQPGSTGELFF
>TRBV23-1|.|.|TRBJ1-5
TGCGCCAGCAGTCAATGTAGGGCGGGTGGCAATCAGCCCCAGCATTTT
CASSQCRAGGNQPQHF
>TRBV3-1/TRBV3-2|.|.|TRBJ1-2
TGTGCCAGCAGCCAGTCGGACATTACCTATGGCTACACCTTC
CASSQSDITYGYTF
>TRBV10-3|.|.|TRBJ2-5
TGTGCCATCAGTGGTCAGTACACGGGCCAAGAGACCCAGTACTTC
CAISGQYTGQETQYF
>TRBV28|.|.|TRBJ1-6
TGTGCCAGCAGTCAGGTACTCTCCTATAATTCACCCCTCCACTTT
CASSQVLSYNSPLHF
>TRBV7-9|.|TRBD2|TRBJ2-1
TGTGCCAGCAGCTTACCGCGGGGGACCGCCTACAATGAGCAGTTCTTC
CASSLPRGTAYNEQFF
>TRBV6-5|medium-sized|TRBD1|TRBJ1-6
TGTGCCAGCAGTCCCTCGTTGGACAGGGGATCACCCCTCCACTTT
CASSPSLDRGSPLHF